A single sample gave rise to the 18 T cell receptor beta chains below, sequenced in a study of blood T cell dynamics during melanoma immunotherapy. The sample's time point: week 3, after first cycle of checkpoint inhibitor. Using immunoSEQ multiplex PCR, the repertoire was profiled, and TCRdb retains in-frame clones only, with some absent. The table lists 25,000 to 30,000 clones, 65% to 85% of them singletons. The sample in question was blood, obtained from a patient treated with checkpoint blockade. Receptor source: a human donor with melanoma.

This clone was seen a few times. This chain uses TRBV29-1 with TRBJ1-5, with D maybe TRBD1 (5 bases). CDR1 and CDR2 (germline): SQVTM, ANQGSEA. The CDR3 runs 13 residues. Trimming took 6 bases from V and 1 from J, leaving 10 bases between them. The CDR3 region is CSVGTSSNQPQHF. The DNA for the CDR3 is TGCAGCGTCGGGACGTCGAGCAATCAGCCCCAGCATTTT.

Here the CDR3 reads CASSLVSGDTEAFF. Here the CDR3 DNA reads TGCGCCAGCAGCTTGGTTAGCGGAGACACTGAAGCTTTCTTT. The chain links TRBV5-1 to TRBJ1-1; D is ambiguous. The CDR3 has 14 amino acids. V lost 0 bases and J lost 3, with 9 bases in between. From germline, CDR1 is SGHRS and CDR2 YFSETQ.

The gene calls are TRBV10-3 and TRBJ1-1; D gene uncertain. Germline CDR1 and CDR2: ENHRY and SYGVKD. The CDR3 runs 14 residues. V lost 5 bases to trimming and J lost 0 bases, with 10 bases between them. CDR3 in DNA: TGTGCCATCAGTAGCTTTGACGTGAACACTGAAGCTTTCTTT. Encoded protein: CAISSFDVNTEAFF.

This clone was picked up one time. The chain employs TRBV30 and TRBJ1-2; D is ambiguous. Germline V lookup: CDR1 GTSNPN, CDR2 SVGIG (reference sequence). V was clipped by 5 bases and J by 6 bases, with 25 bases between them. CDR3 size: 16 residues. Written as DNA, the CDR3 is TGTGCCTGGCAATTTAGTGTTTTAAAGTCCGATAATGGCTACACCTTC. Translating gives CAWQFSVLKSDNGYTF.

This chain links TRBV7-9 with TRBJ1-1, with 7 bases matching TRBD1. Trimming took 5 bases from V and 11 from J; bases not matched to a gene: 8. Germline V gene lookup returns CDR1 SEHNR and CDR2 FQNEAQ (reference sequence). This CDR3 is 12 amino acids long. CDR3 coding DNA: TGTGCCAGCAGCAGACAGGGTTGGAATGCTTTCTTT. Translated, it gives CASSRQGWNAFF.

The CDR3 sequence: CASSGTGEKAFF. CDR3 sequence (DNA): TGTGCCAGCAGTGGAACAGGCGAGAAAGCTTTCTTT. The chain has TRBV11-2 and TRBJ1-1; D might be TRBD1 (5 bases). Deletions cut 6 bases from V and 9 bases from J, with 14 bases between. The CDR3 totals 12 residues. Germline V CDR1 and CDR2: SGHAT, FQNNGV.

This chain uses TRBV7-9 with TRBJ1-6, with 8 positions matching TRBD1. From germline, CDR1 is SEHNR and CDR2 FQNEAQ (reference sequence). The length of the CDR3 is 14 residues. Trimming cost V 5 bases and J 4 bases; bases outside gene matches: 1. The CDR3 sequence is CASSGQGYNSPLHF. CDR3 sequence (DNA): TGTGCCAGCAGCGGACAGGGTTATAATTCACCCCTCCACTTT. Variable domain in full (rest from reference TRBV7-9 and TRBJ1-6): DTGVSQNPRHKITKRGQNVTFRCDPISEHNRLYWYRQTLGQGPEFLTYFQNEAQLEKSRLLSDRFSAERPKGSFSTLEIQRTEQGDSAMYLCASSGQGYNSPLHFGNGTRLTVT.

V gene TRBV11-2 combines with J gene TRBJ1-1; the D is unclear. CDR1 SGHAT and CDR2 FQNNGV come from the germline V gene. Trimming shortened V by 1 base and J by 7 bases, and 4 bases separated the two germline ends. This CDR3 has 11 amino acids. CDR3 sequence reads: CASSLVVEAFF. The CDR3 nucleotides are TGTGCCAGCAGCTTAGTAGTTGAAGCTTTCTTT.

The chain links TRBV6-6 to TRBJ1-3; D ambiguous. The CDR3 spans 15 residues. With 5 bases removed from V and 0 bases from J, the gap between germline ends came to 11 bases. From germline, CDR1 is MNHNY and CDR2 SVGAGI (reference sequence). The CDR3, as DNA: TGTGCCAGCAGTGACACCTTCACCTCTGGAAACACCATATATTTT. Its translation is CASSDTFTSGNTIYF.

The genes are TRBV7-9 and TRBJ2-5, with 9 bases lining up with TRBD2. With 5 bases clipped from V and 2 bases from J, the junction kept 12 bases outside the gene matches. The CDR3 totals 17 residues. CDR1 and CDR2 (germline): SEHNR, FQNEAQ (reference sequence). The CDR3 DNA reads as TGTGCCAGCAGCCCCGCTTGGGCGGGGGGGCCTCAAGAGACCCAGTACTTC. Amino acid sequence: CASSPAWAGGPQETQYF.

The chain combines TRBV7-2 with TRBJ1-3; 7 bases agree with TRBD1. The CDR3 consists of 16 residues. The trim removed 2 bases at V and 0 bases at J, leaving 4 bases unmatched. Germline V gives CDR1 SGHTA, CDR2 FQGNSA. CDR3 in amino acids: CASSLLDRSSGNTIYF. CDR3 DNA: TGTGCCAGCAGCTTATTGGACAGGAGCTCTGGAAACACCATATATTTT.

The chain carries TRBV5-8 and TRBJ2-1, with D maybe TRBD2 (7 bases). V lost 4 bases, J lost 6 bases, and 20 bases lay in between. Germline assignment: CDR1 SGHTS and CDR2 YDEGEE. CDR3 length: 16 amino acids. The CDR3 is CASSLGLGGRGNEQFF. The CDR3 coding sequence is TGTGCCAGCAGCCTAGGACTAGGGGGAAGGGGCAATGAGCAGTTCTTC.

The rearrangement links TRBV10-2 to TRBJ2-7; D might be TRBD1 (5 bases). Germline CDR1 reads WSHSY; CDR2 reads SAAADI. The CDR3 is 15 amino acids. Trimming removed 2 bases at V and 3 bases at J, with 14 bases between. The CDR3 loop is CASSERAGLNYEQYF. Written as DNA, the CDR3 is TGCGCCAGCAGTGAGAGGGCAGGGCTTAACTACGAGCAGTACTTC.

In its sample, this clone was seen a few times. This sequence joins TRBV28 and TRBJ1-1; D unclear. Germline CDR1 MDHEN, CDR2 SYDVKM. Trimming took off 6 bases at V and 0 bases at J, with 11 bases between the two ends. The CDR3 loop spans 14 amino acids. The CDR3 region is CASRPTELNTEAFF. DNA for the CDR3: TGTGCCAGCAGACCGACTGAACTGAACACTGAAGCTTTCTTT. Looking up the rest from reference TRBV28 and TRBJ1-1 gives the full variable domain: DVKVTQSSRYLVKRTGEKVFLECVQDMDHENMFWYRQDPGLGLRLIYFSYDVKMKEKGDIPEGYSVSREKKERFSLILESASTNQTSMYLCASRPTELNTEAFFGQGTRLTVV.

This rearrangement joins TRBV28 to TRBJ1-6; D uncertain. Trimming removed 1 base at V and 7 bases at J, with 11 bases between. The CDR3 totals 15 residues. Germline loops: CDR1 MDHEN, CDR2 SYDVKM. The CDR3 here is CASSLSRTVNSPLHF. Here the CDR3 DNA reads TGTGCCAGCAGTTTATCCAGGACGGTCAATTCACCCCTCCACTTT.

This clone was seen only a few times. The CDR3: CASSFSPNTGELFF. CDR3 coding DNA: TGTGCCAGCAGCTTCAGCCCGAACACCGGGGAGCTGTTTTTT. The V and J genes are TRBV7-3 and TRBJ2-2; D is uncertain. Trimming left V 3 bases short and J 0 bases short, with 5 bases between. CDR3 length: 14 amino acids. Germline V CDR1 and CDR2: SGHTA, FQGTGA.

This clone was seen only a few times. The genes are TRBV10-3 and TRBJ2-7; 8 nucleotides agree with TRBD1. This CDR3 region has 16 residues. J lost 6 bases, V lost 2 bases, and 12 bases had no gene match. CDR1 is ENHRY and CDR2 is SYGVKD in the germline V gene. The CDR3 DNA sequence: TGTGCCATCAGTGAGCCCGGAGGGCAGGGGGCTTTCGAGCAGTACTTC. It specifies CAISEPGGQGAFEQYF.

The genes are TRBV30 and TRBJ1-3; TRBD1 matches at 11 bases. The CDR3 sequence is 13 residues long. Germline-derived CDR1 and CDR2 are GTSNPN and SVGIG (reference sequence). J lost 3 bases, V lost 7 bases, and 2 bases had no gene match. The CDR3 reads CASGTGGGNTIYF. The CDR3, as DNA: TGTGCCTCCGGGACAGGGGGTGGAAACACCATATATTTT.